This T cell receptor beta chain came from a study of identifying expanded T cells in peripheral blood (dated by TCRdb to between 2018 and 2020). For the study in its entirety: Separate aliquots of the same genomic DNA pool were sequenced to produce technical replicates, and four replicates were compared in pairs.

From the cysteine through the phenylalanine, the CDR3 covers 14 amino acids. The only DNA kept is the CDR3, 42 bases in frame from the first base. V lost 8 bases and J lost 10 bases; the stretch between them is 18 bases long. From the germline V gene (reference sequence), CDR1 is MNHNY and CDR2 is SVGAGI. Study-wide findings and limitations: Across all healthy-donor time intervals, the beta-binomial model significantly cut both the number of clones called differentially abundant and the false-positive rate. Between technical replicates the binomial model flagged approximately 1.3 differentially abundant clones, whereas over around 2 weeks the binomial model flagged about 15 and over approximately four weeks around 20. The authors expected biological variance in healthy repertoires might increase further over much longer intervals such as months to years. In all healthy donors, the variance in clone template counts between samples taken roughly two weeks apart rose significantly as total template count increased.

With regard to this clone: Its antigen remains undetermined. No much larger clonotype is one base removed from it; base qualities were not supplied.

The immunoSEQ Assay, which relies on bias-controlled multiplex PCR amplification of genomic DNA, was used to profile TCRbeta CDR3 regions. The paper's processing steps were these. The absolute abundance of each unique TCRbeta CDR3 region was quantified after sequences were collapsed and filtered. Differential abundance was tested with two models: a binomial (Fisher-equivalent) model and a beta-binomial model that adds time-dependent variance fitted from healthy donors. Clones with fewer than 5 combined templates were removed, and differential abundance was called for clones with a Benjamini-Hochberg FDR below 0.01. Beta-binomial variance was modeled as a function of total template count across the two samples using the form v = (b*log(k)+a)^2. Held by TCRdb, this immuneACCESS table contains in-frame sequences only and omits some clones. Under half of the omission traces to an unresolved V gene where checked; the cause of the rest is unknown. V and J calls and clone size are as listed in that table; D and trimming were resolved from the DNA. This sample is represented by tens of thousands of clones; 80% to 90% of them were singletons. The ten top clones hold just under 4.5% of the sample.

During the collection period, no immune events, such as infections, were documented for the healthy donors. Time-dependent variance in a beta-binomial model of T-cell clone differential abundance was calibrated using healthy-donor blood repertoires as a training cohort. There were roughly 10 healthy donors in the training cohort, of whom 3 were female and 7 were male. Donor ages ranged from about 29 to 70 years, with an average of around 43 years. Whole blood was collected from each healthy donor at three time points spaced approximately 2 weeks apart and obtained from a commercial supplier. For immunosequencing, genomic DNA was extracted from unsorted whole blood.

This chain is built from TRBV6-6 and TRBJ1-6, with an unclear D gene assignment. The sequenced sample consisted of blood. The sequence was obtained from a person aged 18 to 75 in good health. At the DNA level, the sequence is TGTGCCAGCCTCGACGTAGGCGGAGGCTCACCCCTCCACTTT. Its coded protein is CASLDVGGGSPLHF.